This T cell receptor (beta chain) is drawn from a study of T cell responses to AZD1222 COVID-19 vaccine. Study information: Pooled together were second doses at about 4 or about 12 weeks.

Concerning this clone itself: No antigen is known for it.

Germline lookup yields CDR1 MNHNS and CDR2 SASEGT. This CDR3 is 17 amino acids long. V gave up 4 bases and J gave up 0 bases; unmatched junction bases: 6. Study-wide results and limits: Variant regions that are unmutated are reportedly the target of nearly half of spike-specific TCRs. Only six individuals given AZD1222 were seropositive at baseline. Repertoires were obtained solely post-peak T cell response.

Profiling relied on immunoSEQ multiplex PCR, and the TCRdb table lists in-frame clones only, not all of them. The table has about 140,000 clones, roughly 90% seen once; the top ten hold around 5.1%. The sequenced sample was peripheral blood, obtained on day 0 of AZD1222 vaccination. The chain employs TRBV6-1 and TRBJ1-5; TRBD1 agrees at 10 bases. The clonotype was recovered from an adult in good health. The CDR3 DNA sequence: TGTGCCAGCAGTGGACAGGGGGCTTTTAGTAGCAATCAGCCCCAGCATTTT. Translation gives CASSGQGAFSSNQPQHF.